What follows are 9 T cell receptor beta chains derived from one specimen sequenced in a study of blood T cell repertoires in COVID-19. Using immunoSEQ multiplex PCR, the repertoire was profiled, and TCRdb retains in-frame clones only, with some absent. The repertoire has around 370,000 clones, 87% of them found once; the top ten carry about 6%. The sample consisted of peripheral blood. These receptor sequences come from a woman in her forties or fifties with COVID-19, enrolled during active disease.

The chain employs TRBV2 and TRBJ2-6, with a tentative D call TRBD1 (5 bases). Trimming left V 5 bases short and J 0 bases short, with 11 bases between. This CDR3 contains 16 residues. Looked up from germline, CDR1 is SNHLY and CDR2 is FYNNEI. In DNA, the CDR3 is TGTGCCAGCAGTCAGTACAGGAGCTCTGGGGCCAACGTCCTGACTTTC. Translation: CASSQYRSSGANVLTF.

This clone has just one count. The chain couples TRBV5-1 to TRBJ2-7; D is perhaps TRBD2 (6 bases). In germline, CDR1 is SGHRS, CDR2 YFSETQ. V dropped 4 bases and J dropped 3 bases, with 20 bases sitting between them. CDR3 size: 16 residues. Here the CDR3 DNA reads TGCGCCAGCAGCCCGAAGGGTGGGGACTTAATCTACGAGCAGTACTTC. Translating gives CASSPKGGDLIYEQYF.

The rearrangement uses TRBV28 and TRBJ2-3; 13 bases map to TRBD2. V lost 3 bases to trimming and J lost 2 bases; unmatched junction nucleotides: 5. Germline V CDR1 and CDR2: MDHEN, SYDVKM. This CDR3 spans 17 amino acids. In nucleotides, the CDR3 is TGTGCCAGCAGTTTGTGGACTAGCGGGAGAGACACAGATACGCAGTATTTT. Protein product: CASSLWTSGRDTDTQYF.

The CDR3 reads CASSWRGETQYF. CDR3 coding DNA: TGTGCCAGCAGCTGGCGAGGAGAGACCCAGTACTTC. V usage is TRBV5-4 and J usage is TRBJ2-5; D not certain. Germline loops: CDR1 SGHNT, CDR2 YYREEE (reference sequence). The ends were cut back, 3 bases at V and 4 bases at J, with 7 bases in the middle. The CDR3 spans 12 residues.

The CDR3 loop is CASSLKAGGNNEQFF. The CDR3 DNA reads TGTGCCAGCAGCTTGAAAGCGGGAGGTAACAATGAGCAGTTCTTC. The chain combines TRBV5-4 with TRBJ2-1, with 9 bases fitting TRBD2. This CDR3 has 15 amino acids. Germline CDR1 is SGHNT and CDR2 is YYREEE (reference sequence). Trimming at V came to 1 base and at J to 5 bases, leaving 4 bases not matched to a gene.

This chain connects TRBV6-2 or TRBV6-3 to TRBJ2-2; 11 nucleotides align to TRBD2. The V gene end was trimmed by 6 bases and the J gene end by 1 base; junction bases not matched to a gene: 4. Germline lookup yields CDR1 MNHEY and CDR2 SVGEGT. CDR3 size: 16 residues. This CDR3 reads CASSHGLAGNTGELFF. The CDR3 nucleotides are TGTGCCAGCAGCCACGGACTAGCGGGGAACACCGGGGAGCTGTTTTTT.

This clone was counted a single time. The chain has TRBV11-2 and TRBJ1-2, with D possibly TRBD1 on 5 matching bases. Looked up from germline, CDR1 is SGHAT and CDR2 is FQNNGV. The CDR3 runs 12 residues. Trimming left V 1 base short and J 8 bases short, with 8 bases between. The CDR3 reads CASSLVGVGYTF. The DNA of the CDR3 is TGTGCCAGCAGCTTAGTAGGGGTCGGCTACACCTTC.

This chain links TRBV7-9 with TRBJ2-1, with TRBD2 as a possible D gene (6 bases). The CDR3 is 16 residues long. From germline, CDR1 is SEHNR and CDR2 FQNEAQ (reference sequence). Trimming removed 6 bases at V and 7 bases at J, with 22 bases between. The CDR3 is CASSSRRARIWNEQFF. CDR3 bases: TGTGCCAGCAGTTCAAGGAGGGCCCGTATTTGGAATGAGCAGTTCTTC. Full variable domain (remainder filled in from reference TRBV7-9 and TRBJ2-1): DTGVSQNPRHKITKRGQNVTFRCDPISEHNRLYWYRQTLGQGPEFLTYFQNEAQLEKSRLLSDRFSAERPKGSFSTLEIQRTEQGDSAMYLCASSSRRARIWNEQFFGPGTRLTVL.

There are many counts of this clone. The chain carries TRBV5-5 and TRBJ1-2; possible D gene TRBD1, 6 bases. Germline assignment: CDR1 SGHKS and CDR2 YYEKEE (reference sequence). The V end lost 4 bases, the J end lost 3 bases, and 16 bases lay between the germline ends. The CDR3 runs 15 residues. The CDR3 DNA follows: TGTGCCAGCAGCCTCTCAGGGGTCCCATACTATGGCTACACCTTC. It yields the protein CASSLSGVPYYGYTF.